This T cell receptor beta chain is drawn from a study of T cell changes during pregnancy in multiple sclerosis. This CDR3 is 16 amino acids long. V shed 0 bases and J 4 bases; nucleotides not matched to a gene: 4. In germline, CDR1 is LNHNV, CDR2 YYDKDF (reference sequence). Only in-frame clones appear in the TCRdb table, and some are missing; sequencing was by immunoSEQ multiplex PCR. The repertoire holds tens of thousands of clones, with approximately 92% as singletons. V is TRBV15 and J is TRBJ2-3; 10 bases are shared with TRBD2. The input for sequencing was CD4+ T cells from peripheral blood mononuclear cells, taken in the third trimester of pregnancy. The TCR originated in a female donor with multiple sclerosis, enrolled in a pregnancy study. The CDR3 sequence: CATSRDLAGASDTQYF. DNA of the CDR3: TGTGCCACCAGCAGAGATCTAGCGGGGGCCTCAGATACGCAGTATTTT.